This entry describes one T cell receptor (beta chain). Its target is not known. From germline, CDR1 is LGHNT and CDR2 FRNRAP. The ends were cut back, 0 bases at V and 1 base at J, with 3 bases in the middle. CDR3 length: 13 residues. Genomic DNA of each subset was evenly split across several immunoSEQ plates. Sequencing was performed with immunoSEQ multiplex PCR; in TCRdb, only in-frame clones are kept and a portion is missing. Of roughly 2.5 million clones in the sample, over 85% were seen once. The data derive from a study of shared clonotypes between healthy human individuals. On the study more broadly: Three plates were used per donor for CD4 naive, three for CD4 memory, two for CD8 naive and one for CD8 memory. Study-wide findings and caveats: Sequencing depth was a factor that was expected to affect clonotype sharing among donors.

This TCR derives from a man aged 18 to 29 in good health. Sequenced sample: naive CD4+ T cells sorted from blood. Subset: CD45RA+ positively selected. The chain employs TRBV12-5 and TRBJ1-1; D uncertain. This CDR3 is CASGLVENTEAFF. In DNA form, the CDR3 reads TGTGCTAGTGGTTTGGTAGAGAACACTGAAGCTTTCTTT.